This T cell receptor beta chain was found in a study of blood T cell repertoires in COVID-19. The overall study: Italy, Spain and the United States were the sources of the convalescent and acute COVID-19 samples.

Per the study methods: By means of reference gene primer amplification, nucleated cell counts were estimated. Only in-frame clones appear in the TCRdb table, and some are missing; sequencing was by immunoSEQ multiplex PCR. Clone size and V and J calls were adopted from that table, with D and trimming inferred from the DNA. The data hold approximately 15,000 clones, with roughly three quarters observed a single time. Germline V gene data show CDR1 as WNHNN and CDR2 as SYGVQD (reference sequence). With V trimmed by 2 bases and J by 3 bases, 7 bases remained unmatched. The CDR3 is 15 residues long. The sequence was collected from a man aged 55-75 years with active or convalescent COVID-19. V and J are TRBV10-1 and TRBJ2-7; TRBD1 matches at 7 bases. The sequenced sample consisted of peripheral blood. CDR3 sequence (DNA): TGCGCCAGCAGTGAGGGGACAGATCCCCACTACGAGCAGTACTTC. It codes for CASSEGTDPHYEQYF.